This T cell receptor beta chain was profiled in a study of OX40 agonist ivuxolimab in advanced cancers. This CDR3 region has 16 residues. The germline CDR1 and CDR2 sequences are LNHDA and SQIVND (reference sequence). J gave up 5 bases and V 7 bases, and 15 bases lay outside the gene matches. The table came from immunoSEQ multiplex PCR; TCRdb's copy has only in-frame clones and leaves some out. The sample has about 50,000 clones, roughly 77% seen once; the top ten hold roughly 7%. This TCR derives from an adult with an advanced solid tumor such as melanoma, head and neck, liver or kidney cancer. The chain uses TRBV19 and TRBJ1-2; 8 positions agree with TRBD1. Here the sequenced sample was CD4+ or CD8+ T cells sorted from blood, taken in a trial of the OX40 agonist ivuxolimab. Here the CDR3 reads CASTLNPGTGDYGYTF. Here the CDR3 DNA reads TGTGCCAGTACCCTAAACCCAGGGACAGGAGATTATGGCTACACCTTC. Full variable domain (remainder filled in from reference TRBV19 and TRBJ1-2): DGGITQSPKYLFRKEGQNVTLSCEQNLNHDAMYWYRQDPGQGLRLIYYSQIVNDFQKGDIAEGYSVSREKKESFPLTVTSAQKNPTAFYLCASTLNPGTGDYGYTFGSGTRLTVV.